Each of the 26 T cell receptor beta chains below was sequenced from the same sample in a study of CD8+ T cells in alopecia areata. Sequencing templates came from extracted RNA that was reverse transcribed into cDNA. The method was immunoSEQ multiplex PCR; TCRdb's version includes in-frame clones alone and lacks a portion of them. The sample lists 200,000 to 250,000 clones, more than 30% occurring once. Stated treatment: oral pan-JAK inhibitor, 5-10 mg twice daily. The sequenced sample was CD4+ T cells sorted from blood, obtained between weeks 30 and 35, from a patient treated with tofacitinib. These receptors were obtained from a human donor with alopecia areata.

This clone appeared a few times. The CDR3 protein is CASSLKASGTGELFF. CDR3 coding DNA: TGTGCCAGCAGCTTAAAAGCTAGCGGGACCGGGGAGCTGTTTTTT. V is TRBV7-3 and J is TRBJ2-2, with 8 bases that match TRBD2. CDR1 and CDR2 (germline): SGHTA, FQGTGA. V lost 1 base and J lost 5; bases outside the gene matches: 3. The CDR3 is 15 residues long.

The rearrangement links TRBV9 to TRBJ2-7, with 10 bases aligning to TRBD2. The CDR3 contains 16 residues. Germline V gives CDR1 SGDLS, CDR2 YYNGEE. The trim removed 3 bases at V and 4 bases at J, leaving 10 bases unmatched. The CDR3 bases are TGTGCCAGCAGCGGTAGGTTAGCGGGAGGCGGGTACGAGCAGTACTTC. Its protein product is CASSGRLAGGGYEQYF.

The J gene is TRBJ1-2, the V gene TRBV12-5, with D possibly matching TRBD1 (6 bases). This CDR3 is built from 15 residues. V lost 3 bases to trimming and J lost 8 bases, with 19 bases between them. Germline loops: CDR1 LGHNT, CDR2 FRNRAP. The CDR3 sequence is CASGFAGQTYNGYTF. The CDR3 coding sequence is TGTGCTAGTGGTTTCGCAGGACAGACTTATAACGGCTACACCTTC.

This chain connects TRBV11-2 to TRBJ1-2; D not certain. V gave up 4 bases and J gave up 4 bases, with 7 bases separating them. Germline V lookup: CDR1 SGHAT, CDR2 FQNNGV. CDR3 length: 12 residues. Here the CDR3 DNA reads TGTGCCAGCAGCTCAGCAGGCTATGGCTACACCTTC. Translating it yields CASSSAGYGYTF.

The chain uses TRBV11-2 and TRBJ2-2; the match to TRBD2 covers 15 bases. The length of the CDR3 is 15 residues. J was trimmed by 13 bases and V by 4 bases; bases with no gene match: 7. Germline lookup yields CDR1 SGHAT and CDR2 FQNNGV. The CDR3 DNA follows: TGTGCCAGCAGCTCGGGACTAGCGGGAGGTGTGAGGCTGTTTTTT. Amino acid sequence: CASSSGLAGGVRLFF.

A few counts support this clone. The chain combines TRBV6-1 with TRBJ2-3; tentatively, D is TRBD2 (6 bases). Germline loops: CDR1 MNHNS, CDR2 SASEGT. The CDR3 loop spans 15 amino acids. Trimming took off 6 bases at V and 5 bases at J, with 18 bases between the two ends. For the CDR3, the DNA is TGTGCCAGCAGGACTACCCCGGGAGTACAAGATACGCAGTATTTT. This encodes CASRTTPGVQDTQYF.

The chain employs TRBV7-2 and TRBJ1-2; D is possibly TRBD1 (6 bases). The CDR3 loop spans 11 amino acids. CDR1 is SGHTA and CDR2 is FQGNSA in the germline V gene. V was shortened by 5 bases and J by 8 bases, with 9 bases between the two germline ends. The CDR3 sequence is CASSTGQGYTF. DNA for the CDR3: TGTGCCAGCAGCACCGGACAGGGCTACACCTTC.

CDR3 in DNA: TGTGCCAGCAGCCCCGGGGGCAATCAGCCCCAGCATTTT. Amino acid sequence: CASSPGGNQPQHF. The chain employs TRBV7-6 and TRBJ1-5, with D hard to call. The V gene lost 5 bases and the J gene lost 2 bases, with 7 bases spanning the gap. CDR3 length equals 13 residues. Germline CDR1 is SGHVS and CDR2 is FNYEAQ.

Note on this clone: Other DNA sequences within the sample encode an identical CDR3. The rearrangement uses TRBV18 and TRBJ1-1, with a weak D call TRBD1 (6 bases). The CDR3 length is 13 residues. Germline CDR1 reads KGHSH; CDR2 reads LQKENI. V lost 6 bases and J 2 bases, leaving 10 bases between the germline ends. In DNA form, the CDR3 reads TGTGCCAGCTCCCAGGGGCGAAACACTGAAGCTTTCTTT. Translating gives CASSQGRNTEAFF. Full variable domain (missing parts from reference TRBV18 and TRBJ1-1): NAGVMQNPRHLVRRRGQEARLRCSPMKGHSHVYWYRQLPEEGLKFMVYLQKENIIDESGMPKERFSAEFPKEGPSILRIQQVVRGDSAAYFCASSQGRNTEAFFGQGTRLTVV.

There are many counts of this clone. The J gene is TRBJ2-1, the V gene TRBV6-6, with D unclear. The CDR3 consists of 11 residues. Trimming cost V 7 bases and J 6 bases, with 7 bases left between them. CDR1 is MNHNY and CDR2 is SVGAGI in the germline V gene (reference sequence). The chain's CDR3 is CASTKLNEQFF. The DNA of the CDR3 is TGTGCCAGCACGAAACTCAATGAGCAGTTCTTC.

This clone was observed a handful of times. The V gene is TRBV5-6, the J gene TRBJ2-7; tentatively, D is TRBD2 (6 bases). V lost 0 bases and J lost 4, with 11 bases in between. CDR3 length equals 14 residues. Looked up from germline, CDR1 is SGHDT and CDR2 is YYEEEE. CDR3 DNA sequence: TGTGCCAGCAGCTTGGTGGGAGGCAAATACGAGCAGTACTTC. Encoded protein: CASSLVGGKYEQYF.

The CDR3 spells CASSTLGSSYEQYF. In DNA form, the CDR3 reads TGCGCCAGCAGCACCCTAGGCAGCTCCTACGAGCAGTACTTC. This chain connects TRBV5-1 to TRBJ2-7; D is uncertain. The CDR3 covers 14 residues. Trimming shortened V by 4 bases and J by 0 bases, and 11 bases separated the two germline ends. Germline CDR1 SGHRS, CDR2 YFSETQ.

The J gene is TRBJ2-5, the V gene TRBV5-1; D may match TRBD1 or TRBD2 (5 bases each). V was trimmed by 4 bases and J by 3 bases, leaving 10 bases between them. CDR1 is SGHRS and CDR2 is YFSETQ in the germline V gene. The CDR3 contains 13 residues. CDR3 loop: CASSPQGEETQYF. For the CDR3, the DNA is TGCGCCAGCAGCCCCCAGGGAGAAGAGACCCAGTACTTC.

The CDR3 loop is CAWSPTSGTNTGELFF. The CDR3, as DNA: TGTGCCTGGAGTCCAACTAGCGGGACGAACACCGGGGAGCTGTTTTTT. The gene calls are TRBV30 and TRBJ2-2, with 10 bases lining up with TRBD2. The CDR3 has 16 residues. Germline V gene lookup returns CDR1 GTSNPN and CDR2 SVGIG (reference sequence). With V trimmed by 2 bases and J by 0 bases, 3 bases remained unmatched.

The V gene is TRBV11-2, the J gene TRBJ2-3, with 9 nucleotides matching TRBD2. CDR3 length: 16 residues. CDR1 SGHAT and CDR2 FQNNGV come from the germline V gene. V lost 0 bases and J lost 2; bases outside the gene matches: 3. CDR3 region: CASSLDIAGVTDTQYF. CDR3 DNA sequence: TGTGCCAGCAGCTTAGATATAGCGGGAGTCACAGATACGCAGTATTTT.

As regards this clone: This may come from a read error, since a much larger clone is one base off. The chain links TRBV30 to TRBJ2-5, with D tentatively TRBD1 or TRBD2 (6 bases each). The CDR3 runs to 12 residues. Per the germline V gene, CDR1 is GTSNPN and CDR2 is SVGIG (reference sequence). Trimming shortened V by 1 base and J by 7 bases, and 10 bases separated the two germline ends. The CDR3: CAWSAEGGTQYF. The CDR3 region has the DNA TGTGCCTGGAGTGCAGAGGGGGGGACCCAGTACTTC.

The table lists this clone with a few counts. V is TRBV11-2 and J is TRBJ2-3; 8 nucleotides line up with TRBD2. The CDR3 spans 16 residues. The V gene end was trimmed by 3 bases and the J gene end by 6 bases; junction bases not matched to a gene: 11. From germline, CDR1 is SGHAT and CDR2 FQNNGV. The CDR3 bases are TGTGCCAGCAGCTTGGCCGGGACTAGAGCTGCCGATACGCAGTATTTT. Protein product: CASSLAGTRAADTQYF.

This clone was seen more than once but under ten times. The genes are TRBV27 and TRBJ2-1; TRBD1 aligns across 10 bases. The CDR3 extends over 15 amino acids. CDR1 MNHEY and CDR2 SMNVEV come from the germline V gene (reference sequence). Trimming cost V 5 bases and J 7 bases; bases outside gene matches: 8. CDR3 region: CASSTDRGRQNEQFF. CDR3 in DNA: TGTGCCAGCAGTACCGACAGGGGGCGTCAGAATGAGCAGTTCTTC.

The chain combines TRBV7-3 with TRBJ2-5; 8 nucleotides align to TRBD2. This CDR3 has 14 residues. From germline, CDR1 is SGHTA and CDR2 FQGTGA. The V and J ends lost 2 bases and 5 bases, in that order; junction bases with no gene match: 4. CDR3 amino acids: CASSLAGGRETQYF. The CDR3 nucleotides are TGTGCCAGCAGCTTAGCGGGAGGACGGGAGACCCAGTACTTC.

The chain employs TRBV5-1 and TRBJ2-2; 8 nucleotides match TRBD1. Germline V CDR1 and CDR2: SGHRS, YFSETQ. V lost 2 bases to trimming and J lost 1 base; unmatched junction nucleotides: 1. CDR3 length: 15 residues. The CDR3 here is CASSFTGGNTGELFF. CDR3 in DNA: TGCGCCAGCAGCTTTACAGGGGGGAACACCGGGGAGCTGTTTTTT.

CDR3 in amino acids: CASSVSPFETRGIDTQYF. CDR3 bases: TGTGCCAGCAGCGTTTCCCCGTTTGAGACTAGGGGTATTGATACGCAGTATTTT. The gene calls are TRBV9 and TRBJ2-3; D is perhaps TRBD2 (6 bases). The V gene's germline CDR1 is SGDLS and CDR2 YYNGEE. Between the trimmed V and J ends, which lost 2 bases and 6 bases, there was a span of 25 bases. The CDR3 consists of 18 residues.

The chain recombines TRBV6-5 with TRBJ1-2, with D maybe TRBD1 (5 bases). CDR1 MNHEY and CDR2 SVGAGI come from the germline V gene. This CDR3 is built from 14 residues. V was cut by 5 bases and J by 1 base, with 11 bases left in between. CDR3 sequence: CASSGTQSNYGYTF. The CDR3 nucleotides read TGTGCCAGCAGTGGGACTCAAAGTAACTATGGCTACACCTTC.

The count of this clone is one. The chain is built from TRBV30 and TRBJ2-3, with 11 bases identical to TRBD2. The CDR3 extends over 16 amino acids. CDR1 and CDR2 from the germline V gene are GTSNPN and SVGIG (reference sequence). Losses at the gene ends were 3 bases for V and 7 bases for J; bases not matched to a gene: 12. CDR3 loop: CAWRVIAGGPAYTQYF. CDR3 sequence (DNA): TGTGCCTGGAGGGTGATAGCGGGAGGGCCGGCGTATACGCAGTATTTT.

The chain is built from TRBV5-1 and TRBJ2-3; a possible D gene is TRBD1 (6 bases). V dropped 1 base and J dropped 6 bases, with 15 bases sitting between them. The CDR3 length is 15 residues. Germline V lookup: CDR1 SGHRS, CDR2 YFSETQ. The CDR3 is CASSLTVPGQDTQYF. CDR3 coding DNA: TGCGCCAGCAGCTTGACAGTACCAGGACAGGATACGCAGTATTTT. Drawing the rest from reference TRBV5-1 and TRBJ2-3, the complete variable domain is KAGVTQTPRYLIKTRGQQVTLSCSPISGHRSVSWYQQTPGQGLQFLFEYFSETQRNKGNFPGRFSGRQFSNSRSEMNVSTLELGDSALYLCASSLTVPGQDTQYFGPGTRLTVL.

This clone has only a few counts. The same CDR3 also results from other DNA sequences found in this sample. This chain connects TRBV7-9 to TRBJ1-5; D is unresolved. Germline assignment: CDR1 SEHNR and CDR2 FQNEAQ (reference sequence). The CDR3 totals 13 residues. Trimming took 1 base from V and 5 from J, leaving 6 bases between them. The CDR3 region is CASSLGGDQPQHF. The CDR3 region has the DNA TGTGCCAGCAGCTTAGGGGGAGATCAGCCCCAGCATTTT.

This clone turned up a few times. J is TRBJ2-7 and V is TRBV15; perhaps TRBD2 as D (5 bases). Germline lookup yields CDR1 LNHNV and CDR2 YYDKDF (reference sequence). With 4 bases removed from V and 6 bases from J, the gap between germline ends came to 7 bases. This CDR3 has 11 amino acids. CDR3 nucleotides: TGTGCCACCAGCACCGCGGGCGAGCAGTACTTC. Its translation: CATSTAGEQYF.